Sequencing of this T cell receptor beta chain was carried out in a study of cytomegalovirus exposure and HLA in healthy donors. Concerning this clone: Antigen: not known.

Study-wide findings and caveats: Cytomegalovirus association was assigned to about 150 TCR beta chains. It was reported that the classifier diagnosed cytomegalovirus status with high specificity and sensitivity in both the original and validation cohorts.

Trimming took off 4 bases at V and 3 bases at J, with 14 bases between the two ends. Germline V gene data show CDR1 as SGHTS and CDR2 as YDEGEE. This CDR3 is 14 amino acids long. Profiled with immunoSEQ multiplex PCR; TCRdb holds only in-frame clones, not every one. The sample contains 330,000 or so clones, 80% to 90% of which appear only once. Among the roughly 120 subjects of the validation cohort, separate from the 666-subject first cohort, were the donors. This TCR came from a woman between 18 and 29 years old in good health and CMV-seronegative. Sequenced input: PBMCs. The rearrangement links TRBV5-8 to TRBJ2-7; the D gene is possibly TRBD1 (5 bases). The chain's CDR3 is CASSPVQVFYEQYF. CDR3 nucleotides: TGTGCCAGCAGCCCGGTACAGGTTTTCTACGAGCAGTACTTC.